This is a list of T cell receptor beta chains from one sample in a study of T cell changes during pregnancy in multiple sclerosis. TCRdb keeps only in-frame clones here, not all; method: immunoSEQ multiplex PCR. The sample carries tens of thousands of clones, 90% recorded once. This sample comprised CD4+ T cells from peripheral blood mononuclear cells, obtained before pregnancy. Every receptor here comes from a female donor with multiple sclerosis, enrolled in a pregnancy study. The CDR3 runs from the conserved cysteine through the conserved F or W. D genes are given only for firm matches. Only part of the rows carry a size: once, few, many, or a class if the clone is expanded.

DNA: TGTGCCAGCAGCTTGGCAGGACAGGGGCTCGGGGCCAACGTCCTGACTTTC
CDR3: CASSLAGQGLGANVLTF
V: TRBV5-5
J: TRBJ2-6
size: -
D: TRBD1
length: 17

DNA: TGTGCCAGCAGCTTACGCAGGGGCACTAATGAAAAACTGTTTTTT
CDR3: CASSLRRGTNEKLFF
V: TRBV13
J: TRBJ1-4
size: -
D: -
length: 15

DNA: TGTGCCAGCAGCCCCAGTAGCGGGGGGTACAATGAGCAGTTCTTC
CDR3: CASSPSSGGYNEQFF
V: TRBV5-4
J: TRBJ2-1
size: -
D: TRBD2
length: 15

DNA: TGTGCCAGCAGTTTATCCAGGTTGGGGGACAGGGAATCGGACACTGAAGCTTTCTTT
CDR3: CASSLSRLGDRESDTEAFF
V: TRBV27
J: TRBJ1-1
size: -
D: TRBD1
length: 19

DNA: TGTGCCAGCAGCTCGGGACTAGGGCTCGCCGGGGAGCTGTTTTTT
CDR3: CASSSGLGLAGELFF
V: TRBV7-8
J: TRBJ2-2
size: -
D: TRBD2
length: 15

DNA: TGCGCCAGCAGCTTGGCCCAGTTGGGGGGACCAAATGAAAAACTGTTTTTT
CDR3: CASSLAQLGGPNEKLFF
V: TRBV5-1
J: TRBJ1-4
size: -
D: -
length: 17

DNA: TGTGCCGTGGGACAGACAGGACTAGCGGGTCTAAATGAGCAGTTCTTC
CDR3: CAVGQTGLAGLNEQFF
V: TRBV2
J: TRBJ2-1
size: -
D: TRBD2
length: 16

DNA: TGTGCCAGCAGTTACTCTGGGGACAGGGCCCTCAATACGCAGTATTTT
CDR3: CASSYSGDRALNTQYF
V: TRBV6-5
J: TRBJ2-3
size: -
D: TRBD1
length: 16

DNA: TGCAGCGTTGTGGGACAGGTGAACACTGAAGCTTTCTTT
CDR3: CSVVGQVNTEAFF
V: TRBV29-1
J: TRBJ1-1
size: -
D: TRBD1
length: 13

DNA: TGTGCCAGCAACGCCCGGGAGGATGGAAACACCATATATTTT
CDR3: CASNAREDGNTIYF
V: TRBV6-5
J: TRBJ1-3
size: -
D: -
length: 14

DNA: TGTGCCAGCAGTGGGGGGACAGGGACCGAGCAGTTCTTC
CDR3: CASSGGTGTEQFF
V: TRBV6-1
J: TRBJ2-1
size: -
D: TRBD1
length: 13

DNA: TGTGCCAGCAGCTTAGCGTTACTATCCTACAATGAGCAGTTCTTC
CDR3: CASSLALLSYNEQFF
V: TRBV7-9
J: TRBJ2-1
size: -
D: -
length: 15

DNA: TGTGCCAGCAGCTTAGGCAGGGCCTACGAGCAGTACTTC
CDR3: CASSLGRAYEQYF
V: TRBV11-2
J: TRBJ2-7
size: -
D: -
length: 13

DNA: TGTGCCAGCAGCCCGCAACCGGGGGGGAATTACGAGCAGTACTTC
CDR3: CASSPQPGGNYEQYF
V: TRBV9
J: TRBJ2-7
size: -
D: TRBD2
length: 15

DNA: TGTGCCAGCAGTGAAGCATCGACAAACGGCTACACCTTC
CDR3: CASSEASTNGYTF
V: TRBV2
J: TRBJ1-2
size: -
D: -
length: 13

DNA: TGCAGCGTTGAAGGGGGGGGCAGATCCAAAAACATTCAGTACTTC
CDR3: CSVEGGGRSKNIQYF
V: TRBV29-1
J: TRBJ2-4
size: -
D: -
length: 15

DNA: TGCAGCGTTGAAGACAGGTTCTATGGCTACACCTTC
CDR3: CSVEDRFYGYTF
V: TRBV29-1
J: TRBJ1-2
size: -
D: -
length: 12

DNA: TGTGCCAGCAGATCGGCACAGGGCGGCCTAGGCTACACCTTC
CDR3: CASRSAQGGLGYTF
V: TRBV5-4
J: TRBJ1-2
size: -
D: -
length: 14

DNA: TGTGCCAGCAGGGACAGGGGGAGCACAGATACGCAGTATTTT
CDR3: CASRDRGSTDTQYF
V: TRBV2
J: TRBJ2-3
size: -
D: TRBD1
length: 14

DNA: TGTGCCAGCAGTTACAGCGGCGTACGTTCGGACACTGAAGCTTTCTTT
CDR3: CASSYSGVRSDTEAFF
V: TRBV6-5
J: TRBJ1-1
size: -
D: -
length: 16

DNA: TGTGCCAGCAGTTACTCTGGGGGGATAGGGGAGACCCAGTACTTC
CDR3: CASSYSGGIGETQYF
V: TRBV6-6
J: TRBJ2-5
size: -
D: -
length: 15

DNA: TGTGCCAGCAGTGAGGACAGGGCAGGTACCGCCGAAAAACTGTTTTTT
CDR3: CASSEDRAGTAEKLFF
V: TRBV2
J: TRBJ1-4
size: -
D: TRBD1
length: 16

DNA: TGTGCCAGCAGTGAAGACAGACTGAGTGAAGCTTTCTTT
CDR3: CASSEDRLSEAFF
V: TRBV6-4
J: TRBJ1-1
size: -
D: -
length: 13

DNA: TGTGCCAGCAGCTTAGACGACGGGGAGGCTTTCTTT
CDR3: CASSLDDGEAFF
V: TRBV11-3
J: TRBJ1-1
size: -
D: -
length: 12

DNA: TGTGCCAGCAGTGAAGCGGAAAGGGGGTTCGGCCTTGGAAACACCATATATTTT
CDR3: CASSEAERGFGLGNTIYF
V: TRBV6-1
J: TRBJ1-3
size: once
D: -
length: 18

DNA: TGTGCCAGCAGCCCCGGGACACACCGTAGCACAGATACGCAGTATTTT
CDR3: CASSPGTHRSTDTQYF
V: TRBV7-7
J: TRBJ2-3
size: -
D: -
length: 16

DNA: TGCGCCAGCAGCTCCTATAGCGGGAGGGGGTACAATGAGCAGTTCTTC
CDR3: CASSSYSGRGYNEQFF
V: TRBV5-1
J: TRBJ2-1
size: once
D: TRBD2
length: 16

DNA: TGTGCCGCGACCCAGGGGGAAGGAACAGATACGCAGTATTTT
CDR3: CAATQGEGTDTQYF
V: TRBV10-3
J: TRBJ2-3
size: -
D: TRBD1
length: 14

DNA: TGTGCCAGCAGTTTCTCATCCATTCCCCAAGAGACCCAGTACTTC
CDR3: CASSFSSIPQETQYF
V: TRBV6-5
J: TRBJ2-5
size: once
D: -
length: 15

DNA: TGTGCCAGCAGAGGGGACAGGGGGCCTTATCAGCCCCAGCATTTT
CDR3: CASRGDRGPYQPQHF
V: TRBV2
J: TRBJ1-5
size: few
D: TRBD1
length: 15

DNA: TGTGCCAGTAGTACGACACGTTACAATGAGCAGTTCTTC
CDR3: CASSTTRYNEQFF
V: TRBV19
J: TRBJ2-1
size: -
D: -
length: 13

DNA: TGTGCCAGTAGTAAACCGGGACAGGGTTACTACGAGCAGTACTTC
CDR3: CASSKPGQGYYEQYF
V: TRBV19
J: TRBJ2-7
size: -
D: TRBD1
length: 15